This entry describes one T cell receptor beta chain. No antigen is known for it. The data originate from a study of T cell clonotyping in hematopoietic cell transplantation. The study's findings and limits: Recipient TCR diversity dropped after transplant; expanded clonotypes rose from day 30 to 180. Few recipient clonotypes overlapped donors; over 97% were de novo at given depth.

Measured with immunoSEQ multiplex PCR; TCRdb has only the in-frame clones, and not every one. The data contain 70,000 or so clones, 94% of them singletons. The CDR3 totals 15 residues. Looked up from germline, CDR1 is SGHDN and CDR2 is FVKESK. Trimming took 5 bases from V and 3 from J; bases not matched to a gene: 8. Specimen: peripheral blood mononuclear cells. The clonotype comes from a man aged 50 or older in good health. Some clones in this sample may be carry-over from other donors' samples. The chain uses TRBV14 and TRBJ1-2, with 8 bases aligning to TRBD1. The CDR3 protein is CASSAIQGEYYGYTF. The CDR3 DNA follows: TGTGCCAGCAGCGCTATACAGGGGGAATACTATGGCTACACCTTC.